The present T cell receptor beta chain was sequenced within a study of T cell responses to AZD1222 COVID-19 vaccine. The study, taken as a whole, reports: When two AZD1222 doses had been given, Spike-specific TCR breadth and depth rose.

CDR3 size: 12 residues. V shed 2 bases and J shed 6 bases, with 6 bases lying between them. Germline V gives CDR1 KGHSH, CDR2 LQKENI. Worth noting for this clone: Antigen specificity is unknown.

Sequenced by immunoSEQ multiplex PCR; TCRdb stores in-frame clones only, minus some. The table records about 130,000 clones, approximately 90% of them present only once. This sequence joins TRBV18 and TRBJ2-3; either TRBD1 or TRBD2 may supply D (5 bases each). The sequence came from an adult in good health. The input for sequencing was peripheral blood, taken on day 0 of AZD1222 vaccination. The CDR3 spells CASSPGGDTQYF. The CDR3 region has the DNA TGTGCCAGCTCACCAGGGGGTGATACGCAGTATTTT.